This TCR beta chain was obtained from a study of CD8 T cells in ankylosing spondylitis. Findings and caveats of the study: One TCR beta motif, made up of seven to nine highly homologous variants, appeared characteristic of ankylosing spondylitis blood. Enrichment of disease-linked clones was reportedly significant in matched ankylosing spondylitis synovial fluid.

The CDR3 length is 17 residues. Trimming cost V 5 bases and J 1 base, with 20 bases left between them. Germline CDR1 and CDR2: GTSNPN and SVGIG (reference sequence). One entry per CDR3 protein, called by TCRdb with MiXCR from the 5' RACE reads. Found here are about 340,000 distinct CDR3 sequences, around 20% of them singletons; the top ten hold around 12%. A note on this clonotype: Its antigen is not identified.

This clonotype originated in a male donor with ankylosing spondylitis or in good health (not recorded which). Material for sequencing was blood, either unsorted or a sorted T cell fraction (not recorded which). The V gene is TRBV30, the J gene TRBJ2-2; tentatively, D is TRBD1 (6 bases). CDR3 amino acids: CAWAEWTAKMNTGELFF. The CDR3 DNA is TGTGCCTGGGCCGAATGGACAGCTAAGATGAACACCGGGGAGCTGTTTTTT. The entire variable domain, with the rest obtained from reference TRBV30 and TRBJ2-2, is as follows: SQTIHQWPATLVQPVGSPLSLECTVEGTSNPNLYWYRQAAGRGLQLLFYSVGIGQISSEVPQNLSASRPQDRQFILSSKKLLLSDSGFYLCAWAEWTAKMNTGELFFGEGSRLTVL.